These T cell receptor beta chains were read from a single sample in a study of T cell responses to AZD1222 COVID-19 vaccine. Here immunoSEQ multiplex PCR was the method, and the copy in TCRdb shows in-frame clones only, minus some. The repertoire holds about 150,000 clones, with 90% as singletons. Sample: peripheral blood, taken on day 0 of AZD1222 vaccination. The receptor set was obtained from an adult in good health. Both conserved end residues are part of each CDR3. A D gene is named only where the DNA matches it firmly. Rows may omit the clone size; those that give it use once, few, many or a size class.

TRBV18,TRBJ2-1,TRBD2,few,CASSPTQGSGGYNEQFF,TGTGCCAGCTCACCTACTCAGGGTAGCGGGGGCTACAATGAGCAGTTCTTC
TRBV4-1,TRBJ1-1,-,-,CASSLDSNPDTEAFF,TGCGCCAGCAGCCTTGACTCAAACCCGGACACTGAAGCTTTCTTT
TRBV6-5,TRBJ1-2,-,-,CASRRQGNYGYTF,TGTGCCAGCAGACGCCAGGGGAACTATGGCTACACCTTC
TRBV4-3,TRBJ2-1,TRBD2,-,CASSQVTSGGSEQFF,TGCGCCAGCAGCCAAGTTACTAGCGGGGGCTCTGAGCAGTTCTTC
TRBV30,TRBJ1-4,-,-,CAWRDVEKLFF,TGTGCCTGGAGGGACGTCGAAAAACTGTTTTTT
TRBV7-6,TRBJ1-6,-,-,CASSLDQGTSSPLHF,TGTGCCAGCAGCTTAGACCAGGGGACGTCTTCACCCCTCCACTTT
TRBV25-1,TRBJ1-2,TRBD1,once,CASSGKGAHGYTF,TGTGCCAGCAGTGGGAAGGGGGCCCATGGCTACACCTTC
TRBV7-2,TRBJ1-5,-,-,CASSYIGGSNQPQHF,TGTGCCAGCAGCTACATAGGGGGTAGCAATCAGCCCCAGCATTTT
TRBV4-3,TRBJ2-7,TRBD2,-,CASSQGLAGAGNEQYF,TGCGCCAGCAGCCAAGGACTAGCGGGGGCCGGGAACGAGCAGTACTTC
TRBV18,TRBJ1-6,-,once,CASSPPRDSYNSPLHF,TGTGCCAGCTCACCACCGAGGGACTCCTATAATTCACCCCTCCACTTT
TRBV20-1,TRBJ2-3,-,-,CSAPTSYTQYF,TGCAGTGCTCCGACCTCTTATACGCAGTATTTT
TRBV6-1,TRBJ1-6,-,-,CASSDLRVSPLHF,TGTGCCAGCAGTGATCTCCGCGTTTCACCCCTCCACTTT
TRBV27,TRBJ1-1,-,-,CASSWGQNTEAFF,TGTGCCAGCAGTTGGGGACAGAACACTGAAGCTTTCTTT
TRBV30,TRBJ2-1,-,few,CAWSVSGASNEQFF,TGTGCCTGGAGTGTCTCGGGGGCGAGTAATGAGCAGTTCTTC
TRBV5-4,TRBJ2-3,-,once,CASSLVRETDTQYF,TGTGCCAGCAGCTTGGTCAGGGAGACAGATACGCAGTATTTT
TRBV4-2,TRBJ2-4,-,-,CASSHWGNIQYF,TGTGCCAGCAGCCACTGGGGGAACATTCAGTACTTC
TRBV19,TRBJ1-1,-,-,CATRGGAGGAFF,TGTGCCACCAGGGGAGGGGCTGGAGGAGCTTTCTTT
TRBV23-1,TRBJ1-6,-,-,CASTRPAQPNSPLHF,TGCGCCAGCACACGCCCGGCCCAACCTAATTCACCCCTCCACTTT
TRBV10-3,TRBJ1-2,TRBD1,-,CAIGTGGYYGYTF,TGTGCCATTGGGACAGGGGGGTACTATGGCTACACCTTC
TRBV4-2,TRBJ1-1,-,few,CASSQETGWAAKNTEAFF,TGTGCCAGCAGCCAAGAAACGGGCTGGGCAGCCAAGAACACTGAAGCTTTCTTT
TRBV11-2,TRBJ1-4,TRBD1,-,CASRPTGGAGQKLFF,TGTGCCAGCAGACCTACAGGGGGCGCGGGCCAAAAACTGTTTTTT
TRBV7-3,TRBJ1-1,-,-,CASSLDSAGGTEAFF,TGTGCCAGCAGCCTTGACAGTGCCGGGGGCACTGAAGCTTTCTTT
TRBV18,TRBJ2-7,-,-,CASSHGDQFAYEQYF,TGTGCCAGCTCCCACGGGGACCAGTTCGCCTACGAGCAGTACTTC
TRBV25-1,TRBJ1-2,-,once,CASSPGTAYLYGYTF,TGTGCCAGCAGCCCCGGGACCGCATATCTCTATGGCTACACCTTC
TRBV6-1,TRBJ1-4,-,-,CASSEIGGPNEKLFF,TGTGCCAGCAGTGAAATAGGTGGTCCTAATGAAAAACTGTTTTTT
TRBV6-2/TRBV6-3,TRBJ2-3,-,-,CASSSPTVWTDTQYF,TGTGCCAGCAGTTCTCCGACAGTCTGGACAGATACGCAGTATTTT
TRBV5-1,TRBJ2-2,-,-,CASSLVAGNTGELFF,TGCGCCAGCAGCTTGGTCGCAGGGAACACCGGGGAGCTGTTTTTT
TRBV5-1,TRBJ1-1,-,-,CASSAEMNTEAFF,TGCGCCAGCAGTGCAGAGATGAACACTGAAGCTTTCTTT
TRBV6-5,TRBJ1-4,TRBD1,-,CASSYSDRGANEKLFF,TGTGCCAGCAGTTACTCAGACAGGGGCGCTAATGAAAAACTGTTTTTT